The rows below give T cell receptor beta chains drawn from one sample of a study of early T cells in non-severe SARS-CoV-2 infection. In TCRdb, the 5' RACE reads were re-called with MiXCR into one record per CDR3 protein. The table includes approximately 27,000 distinct CDR3 sequences, over 4% detected once. Sequencing used whole blood. The receptors were sampled from an adult who was a healthcare worker with PCR-confirmed SARS-CoV-2 infection or an uninfected control (not recorded which). CDR3s include the opening cysteine and the closing phenylalanine or tryptophan. The order of the fields is J gene, clone size, V gene, D gene, CDR3 protein, CDR3 DNA. A D gene is named only where the DNA matches it firmly. Only part of the rows carry a size: once, few, many, or a class if the clone is expanded.

j_call: TRBJ2-3
clone_size: few
v_call: TRBV29-1
d_call: -
cdr3_aa: CSVERGLPDTQYF
cdr3_nt: TGCAGCGTTGAAAGAGGGTTGCCAGATACGCAGTATTTT

j_call: TRBJ1-2
clone_size: few
v_call: TRBV30
d_call: -
cdr3_aa: CAWNYHTGFYGYTF
cdr3_nt: TGTGCCTGGAACTACCATACAGGTTTCTATGGCTACACCTTC

j_call: TRBJ2-2
clone_size: few
v_call: TRBV30
d_call: TRBD2
cdr3_aa: CAWSVPQLAGESGELFF
cdr3_nt: TGTGCCTGGAGTGTCCCTCAACTAGCGGGAGAGTCCGGGGAGCTGTTTTTT

j_call: TRBJ1-5
clone_size: many
v_call: TRBV21-1
d_call: -
cdr3_aa: CASSDRRSNQPQHF
cdr3_nt: TGTGCCAGCAGCGACCGCCGGAGCAATCAGCCCCAGCATTTT

j_call: TRBJ2-1
clone_size: many
v_call: TRBV24-1
d_call: -
cdr3_aa: CATSDLRGGGGEQFF
cdr3_nt: TGTGCCACCAGTGATTTGAGGGGCGGCGGCGGTGAGCAGTTCTTC

j_call: TRBJ2-3
clone_size: many
v_call: TRBV20-1
d_call: -
cdr3_aa: CSAKNPSTDTQYF
cdr3_nt: TGCAGTGCTAAGAACCCAAGCACAGATACGCAGTATTTT

j_call: TRBJ2-1
clone_size: many
v_call: TRBV20-1
d_call: -
cdr3_aa: CSARDLRGLSDEQFF
cdr3_nt: TGCAGTGCTAGAGATCTCCGGGGCCTTAGTGATGAGCAGTTCTTC

j_call: TRBJ1-1
clone_size: many
v_call: TRBV6-1
d_call: -
cdr3_aa: CASLPGAFF
cdr3_nt: TGTGCCAGTCTCCCCGGAGCTTTCTTT

j_call: TRBJ1-6
clone_size: -
v_call: TRBV30
d_call: -
cdr3_aa: CAWSVSRTLNNSPLHF
cdr3_nt: TGTGCCTGGAGTGTCTCCAGGACCCTAAATAATTCACCCCTCCACTTT

j_call: TRBJ1-3
clone_size: few
v_call: TRBV6-5
d_call: -
cdr3_aa: CASSRLQGRNTIYF
cdr3_nt: TGTGCCAGCAGTAGGTTACAGGGACGAAACACCATATATTTT

j_call: TRBJ1-1
clone_size: -
v_call: TRBV20-1
d_call: -
cdr3_aa: CSALSTGKNTEAFF
cdr3_nt: TGCAGTGCTCTATCGACAGGCAAGAACACTGAAGCTTTCTTT